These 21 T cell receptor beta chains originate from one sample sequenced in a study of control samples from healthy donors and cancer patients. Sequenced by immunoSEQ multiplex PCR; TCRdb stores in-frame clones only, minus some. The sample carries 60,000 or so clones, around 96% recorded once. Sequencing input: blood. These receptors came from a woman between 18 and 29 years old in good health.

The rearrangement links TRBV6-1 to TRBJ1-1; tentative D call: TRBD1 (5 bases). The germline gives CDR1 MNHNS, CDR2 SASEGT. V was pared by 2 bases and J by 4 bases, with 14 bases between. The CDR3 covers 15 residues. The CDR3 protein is CASSESAGTITEAFF. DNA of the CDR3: TGTGCCAGCAGTGAATCGGCAGGGACGATCACTGAAGCTTTCTTT.

The CDR3 coding sequence is TGTGCCAGCAGCTTGGGAGAATCCTCCTACAATGAGCAGTTCTTC. Amino acid sequence: CASSLGESSYNEQFF. The chain joins TRBV7-9 to TRBJ2-1; D perhaps matches TRBD2 (5 bases). Looked up from germline, CDR1 is SEHNR and CDR2 is FQNEAQ (reference sequence). V gave up 3 bases and J gave up 0 bases, with 9 bases separating them. This CDR3 comprises 15 residues.

This CDR3 is CASSQDGYLSGYTF. As DNA, the CDR3 is TGCGCCAGCAGCCAAGATGGGTACTTATCGGGCTACACCTTC. The chain has TRBV4-3 and TRBJ1-2; D remains unclear. CDR1 and CDR2 (germline): LGHNA, YSLEER. Trimming took 0 bases from V and 8 from J, leaving 13 bases between them. The CDR3 totals 14 residues.

The CDR3 DNA follows: TGCGCCAGCAGCCCACAGGGTAGGGGCACCGGGGAGCTGTTTTTT. This encodes CASSPQGRGTGELFF. The rearrangement joins TRBV4-3 to TRBJ2-2, with D maybe TRBD1 (6 bases). This CDR3 spans 15 amino acids. From germline, CDR1 is LGHNA and CDR2 YSLEER. The V and J ends lost 4 bases and 4 bases respectively, with 13 bases between them.

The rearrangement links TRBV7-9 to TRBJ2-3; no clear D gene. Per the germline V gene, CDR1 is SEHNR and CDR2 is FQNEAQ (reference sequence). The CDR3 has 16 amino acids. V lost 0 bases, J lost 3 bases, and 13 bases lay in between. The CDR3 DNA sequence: TGTGCCAGCAGCTTAGCTGGGATAGCCACGACAGATACGCAGTATTTT. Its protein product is CASSLAGIATTDTQYF.

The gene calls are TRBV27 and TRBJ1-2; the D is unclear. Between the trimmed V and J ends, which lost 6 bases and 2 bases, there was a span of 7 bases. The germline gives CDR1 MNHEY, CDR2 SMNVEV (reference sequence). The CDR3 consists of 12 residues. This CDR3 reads CASRGRNYGYTF. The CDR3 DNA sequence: TGTGCCAGCAGGGGCAGGAACTATGGCTACACCTTC.

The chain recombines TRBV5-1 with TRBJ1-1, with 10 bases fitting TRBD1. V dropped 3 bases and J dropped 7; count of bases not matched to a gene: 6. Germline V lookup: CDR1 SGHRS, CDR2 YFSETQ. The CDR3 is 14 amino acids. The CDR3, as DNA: TGCGCCAGCAGCTCGGGACAGGGGATTGGTGAAGCTTTCTTT. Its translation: CASSSGQGIGEAFF. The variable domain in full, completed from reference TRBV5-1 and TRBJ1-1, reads KAGVTQTPRYLIKTRGQQVTLSCSPISGHRSVSWYQQTPGQGLQFLFEYFSETQRNKGNFPGRFSGRQFSNSRSEMNVSTLELGDSALYLCASSSGQGIGEAFFGQGTRLTVV.

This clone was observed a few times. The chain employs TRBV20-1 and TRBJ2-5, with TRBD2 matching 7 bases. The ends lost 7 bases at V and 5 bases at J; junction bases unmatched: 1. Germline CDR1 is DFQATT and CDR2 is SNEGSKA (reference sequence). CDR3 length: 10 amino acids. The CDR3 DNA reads TGCAGTGGGGAGGGGGAGACCCAGTACTTC. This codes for CSGEGETQYF.

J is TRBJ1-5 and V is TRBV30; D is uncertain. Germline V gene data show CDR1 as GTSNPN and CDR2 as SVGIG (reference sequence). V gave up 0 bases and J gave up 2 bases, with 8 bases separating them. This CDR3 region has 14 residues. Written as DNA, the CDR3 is TGTGCCTGGAGTGTTTGGCACGGCAATCAGCCCCAGCATTTT. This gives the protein CAWSVWHGNQPQHF.

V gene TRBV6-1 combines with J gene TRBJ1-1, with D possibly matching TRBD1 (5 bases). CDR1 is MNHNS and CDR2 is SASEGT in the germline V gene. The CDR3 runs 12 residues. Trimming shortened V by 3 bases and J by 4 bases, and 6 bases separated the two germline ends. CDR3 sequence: CASSEGVTEAFF. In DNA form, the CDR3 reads TGTGCCAGCAGTGAGGGGGTCACTGAAGCTTTCTTT.

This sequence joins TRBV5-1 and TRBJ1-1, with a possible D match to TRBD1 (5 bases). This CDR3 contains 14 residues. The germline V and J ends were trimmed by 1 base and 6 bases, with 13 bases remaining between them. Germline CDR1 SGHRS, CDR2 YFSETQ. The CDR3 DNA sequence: TGCGCCAGCAGCTTGTTATCTCAGGGTTCTGAAGCTTTCTTT. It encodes CASSLLSQGSEAFF.

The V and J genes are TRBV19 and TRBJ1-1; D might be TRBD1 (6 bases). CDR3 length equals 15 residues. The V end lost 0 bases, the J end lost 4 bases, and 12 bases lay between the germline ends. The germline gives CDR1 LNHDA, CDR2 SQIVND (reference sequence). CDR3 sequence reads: CASSIDSTGGTEAFF. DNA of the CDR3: TGTGCCAGTAGTATAGACTCGACAGGAGGCACTGAAGCTTTCTTT.

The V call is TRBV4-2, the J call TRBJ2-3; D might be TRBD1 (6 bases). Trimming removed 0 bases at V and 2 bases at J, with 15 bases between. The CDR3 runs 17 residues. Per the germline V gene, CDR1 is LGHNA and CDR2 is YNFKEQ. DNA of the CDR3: TGTGCCAGCAGCCAAGATCAGACTGCAGGGGCCACAGATACGCAGTATTTT. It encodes CASSQDQTAGATDTQYF.

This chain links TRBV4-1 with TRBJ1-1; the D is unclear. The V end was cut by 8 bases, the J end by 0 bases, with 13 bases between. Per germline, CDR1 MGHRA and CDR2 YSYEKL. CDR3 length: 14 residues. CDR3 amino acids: CASSTQLMNTEAFF. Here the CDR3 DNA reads TGCGCCAGCTCAACGCAGTTAATGAACACTGAAGCTTTCTTT.

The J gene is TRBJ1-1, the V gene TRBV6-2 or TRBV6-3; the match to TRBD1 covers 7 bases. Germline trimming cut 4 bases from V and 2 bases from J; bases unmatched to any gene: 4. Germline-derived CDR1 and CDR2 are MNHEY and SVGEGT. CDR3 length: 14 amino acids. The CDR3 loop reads CASSSGTANTEAFF. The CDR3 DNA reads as TGTGCCAGCAGTTCGGGGACAGCCAACACTGAAGCTTTCTTT.

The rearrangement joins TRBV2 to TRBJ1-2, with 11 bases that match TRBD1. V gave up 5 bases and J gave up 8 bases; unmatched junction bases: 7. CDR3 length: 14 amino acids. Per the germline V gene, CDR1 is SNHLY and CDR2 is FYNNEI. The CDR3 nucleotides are TGTGCCAGCAGTTCCGGACAGGGGGCAAAGGGCTACACCTTC. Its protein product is CASSSGQGAKGYTF.

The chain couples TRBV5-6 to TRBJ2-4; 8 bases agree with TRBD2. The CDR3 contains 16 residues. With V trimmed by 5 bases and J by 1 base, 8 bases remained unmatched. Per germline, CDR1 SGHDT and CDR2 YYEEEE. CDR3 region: CASRRRGVLAKNIQYF. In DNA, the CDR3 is TGTGCCAGCAGGCGGCGGGGGGTATTGGCCAAAAACATTCAGTACTTC.

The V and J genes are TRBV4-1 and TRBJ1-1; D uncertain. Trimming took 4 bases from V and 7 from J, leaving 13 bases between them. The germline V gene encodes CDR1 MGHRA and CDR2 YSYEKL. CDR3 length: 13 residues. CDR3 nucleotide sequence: TGCGCCAGCAGCCGAGGAGGTATACTTGAAGCTTTCTTT. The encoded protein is CASSRGGILEAFF.

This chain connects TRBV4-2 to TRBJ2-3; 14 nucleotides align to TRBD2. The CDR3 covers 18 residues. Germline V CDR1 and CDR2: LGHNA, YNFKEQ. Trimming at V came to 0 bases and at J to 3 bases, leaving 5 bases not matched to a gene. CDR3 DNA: TGTGCCAGCAGCCAAGAAAGGACTAGCGGGGGGTGGACAGATACGCAGTATTTT. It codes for CASSQERTSGGWTDTQYF.

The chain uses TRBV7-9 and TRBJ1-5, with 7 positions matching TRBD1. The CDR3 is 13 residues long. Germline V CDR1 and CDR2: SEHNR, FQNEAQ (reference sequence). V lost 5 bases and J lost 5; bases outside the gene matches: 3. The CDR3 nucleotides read TGTGCCAGCAGCCAGGGGGTTCATCAGCCCCAGCATTTT. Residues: CASSQGVHQPQHF.

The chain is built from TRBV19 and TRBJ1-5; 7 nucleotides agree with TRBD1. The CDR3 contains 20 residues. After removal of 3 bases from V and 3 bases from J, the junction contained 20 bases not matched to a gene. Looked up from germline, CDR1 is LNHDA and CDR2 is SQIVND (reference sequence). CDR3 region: CASSILGDTVTEGANQPQHF. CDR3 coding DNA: TGTGCCAGTAGTATCTTAGGGGACACCGTTACCGAGGGGGCCAATCAGCCCCAGCATTTT.